These 19 T cell receptor beta chains were all obtained from the same sample, sequenced in a study of early stage breast cancer tumors. The method was immunoSEQ multiplex PCR; TCRdb's version includes in-frame clones alone and lacks a portion of them. The data contain some 6,000 clones, approximately 70% of them singletons. Sequences were obtained from normal breast tissue next to the tumor. These receptor sequences come from a person in their 60s with breast cancer.

This chain connects TRBV5-1 to TRBJ2-3; D is ambiguous. CDR3 size: 15 residues. The germline V gene has CDR1 SGHRS and CDR2 YFSETQ. With 2 bases removed from V and 2 bases from J, the gap between germline ends came to 12 bases. CDR3 sequence reads: CASSFEHPHTDTQYF. DNA of the CDR3: TGCGCCAGCAGCTTTGAACACCCGCACACAGATACGCAGTATTTT.

The rearrangement joins TRBV28 to TRBJ1-2; D gene ambiguous. Trimming removed 8 bases at V and 0 bases at J, with 7 bases between. This CDR3 region has 12 residues. CDR1 MDHEN and CDR2 SYDVKM come from the germline V gene. This CDR3 reads CASQEANYGYTF. In nucleotides, the CDR3 is TGTGCCAGCCAAGAAGCTAACTATGGCTACACCTTC.

The J gene is TRBJ2-1, the V gene TRBV19; 15 nucleotides line up with TRBD2. Unmatched junction bases numbered 8, after V lost 5 bases and J lost 3 bases. Germline CDR1 is LNHDA and CDR2 is SQIVND (reference sequence). This CDR3 is 18 amino acids long. The chain's CDR3 is CASSGGLAGGPGYNEQFF. CDR3 coding DNA: TGTGCCAGTAGTGGCGGACTAGCGGGAGGGCCGGGCTACAATGAGCAGTTCTTC.

This clone was detected a few times. This chain uses TRBV7-6 with TRBJ2-7; a possible D gene is TRBD1 (7 bases). V was trimmed by 8 bases and J by 4 bases, leaving 12 bases between them. CDR3 length: 12 amino acids. Germline V gene sequence: CDR1 SGHVS, CDR2 FNYEAQ. For the CDR3, the DNA is TGTGCCAGCTCCCAGGGGGGATACGAGCAGTACTTC. Translated: CASSQGGYEQYF.

The rearrangement joins TRBV15 to TRBJ2-7; D possibly uses TRBD1 or TRBD2 (5 bases each). Looked up from germline, CDR1 is LNHNV and CDR2 is YYDKDF (reference sequence). This CDR3 spans 13 amino acids. Trimming took 9 bases from V and 0 from J, leaving 12 bases between them. CDR3 DNA: TGTGCCACTGGGTCGGGGACCTCCTACGAGCAGTACTTC. Residues: CATGSGTSYEQYF. The whole variable domain, filled in from reference TRBV15 and TRBJ2-7, reads DAMVIQNPRYQVTQFGKPVTLSCSQTLNHNVMYWYQQKSSQAPKLLFHYYDKDFNNEADTPDNFQSRRPNTSFCFLDIRSPGLGDTAMYLCATGSGTSYEQYFGPGTRLTVT.

V usage is TRBV7-2 and J usage is TRBJ1-1; D gene unclear. The CDR3 has 14 residues. Germline V gene data show CDR1 as SGHTA and CDR2 as FQGNSA. V was pared by 5 bases and J by 6 bases, with 16 bases between. The CDR3, as DNA: TGTGCCAGCAGCCCCGCGACCTCTTTGGCTGAAGCTTTCTTT. Protein sequence: CASSPATSLAEAFF. Complete variable domain (other parts from reference TRBV7-2 and TRBJ1-1): GAGVSQSPSNKVTEKGKDVELRCDPISGHTALYWYRQSLGQGLEFLIYFQGNSAPDKSGLPSDRFSAERTGGSVSTLTIQRTQQEDSAVYLCASSPATSLAEAFFGQGTRLTVV.

This chain connects TRBV29-1 to TRBJ2-5, with D tentatively TRBD1 or TRBD2 (5 bases each). V dropped 1 base and J dropped 4 bases, with 16 bases sitting between them. The germline gives CDR1 SQVTM, CDR2 ANQGSEA. The CDR3 has 15 residues. For the CDR3, the DNA is TGCAGCGTTGAAGGGGGGAGAGTTGGTCCAGAGACCCAGTACTTC. Protein product: CSVEGGRVGPETQYF.

This clone was observed once. The chain combines TRBV4-1 with TRBJ2-1, with D unclear. V was cut by 2 bases and J by 12 bases, with 14 bases left in between. CDR1 is MGHRA, CDR2 YSYEKL, per germline. The CDR3 has 13 residues. CDR3: CASSQLDPPGQFF. CDR3 coding DNA: TGCGCCAGCAGCCAACTAGATCCCCCCGGGCAGTTCTTC.

This chain links TRBV30 with TRBJ2-3, with 11 bases matching TRBD2. Per germline, CDR1 GTSNPN and CDR2 SVGIG (reference sequence). The length of the CDR3 is 16 residues. Unmatched junction bases numbered 9, after V lost 2 bases and J lost 5 bases. The CDR3 DNA reads as TGTGCCTGGAGTACCAAACTAGCGGGGGAAGGAGATACGCAGTATTTT. This encodes CAWSTKLAGEGDTQYF.

V gene TRBV6-6 combines with J gene TRBJ2-7; D is perhaps TRBD1 (6 bases). The germline gives CDR1 MNHNY, CDR2 SVGAGI (reference sequence). V gave up 7 bases and J gave up 2 bases, with 18 bases separating them. This CDR3 is 15 amino acids long. This CDR3 reads CASTHLTGSPYEQYF. The CDR3 DNA follows: TGTGCCAGCACTCATCTAACAGGGTCCCCCTACGAGCAGTACTTC.

V is TRBV7-9 and J is TRBJ2-7, with 12 bases that match TRBD2. The germline gives CDR1 SEHNR, CDR2 FQNEAQ (reference sequence). CDR3 size: 15 residues. The V gene end was trimmed by 5 bases and the J gene end by 4 bases; junction bases not matched to a gene: 6. The CDR3 DNA reads TGTGCCAGCAGCCAAGCTAGCGGGAGGGTGTACGAGCAGTACTTC. Its protein product is CASSQASGRVYEQYF.

The chain couples TRBV12-5 to TRBJ1-1; TRBD1 is a possible D gene (6 bases). Germline V gene sequence: CDR1 LGHNT, CDR2 FRNRAP. V lost 2 bases and J lost 5, with 15 bases in between. CDR3 size: 15 residues. Here the CDR3 reads CASGLNTGQGTEAFF. In DNA form, the CDR3 reads TGTGCTAGTGGTTTGAATACAGGGCAGGGGACTGAAGCTTTCTTT.

V usage is TRBV6-5 and J usage is TRBJ1-1; possibly TRBD1 for D (5 bases). V was shortened by 2 bases and J by 4 bases, with 14 bases between the two germline ends. This CDR3 region has 15 residues. The germline V gene encodes CDR1 MNHEY and CDR2 SVGAGI. The DNA for the CDR3 is TGTGCCAGCAGTTACATCAGGGACTGGGGCACTGAAGCTTTCTTT. Its translation is CASSYIRDWGTEAFF.

The chain recombines TRBV5-1 with TRBJ1-1; 10 positions agree with TRBD1. Germline V CDR1 and CDR2: SGHRS, YFSETQ. V lost 4 bases to trimming and J lost 7 bases; unmatched junction nucleotides: 7. CDR3 length: 14 residues. The chain's CDR3 is CASSLRDRGLEAFF. The CDR3 DNA reads TGCGCCAGCAGCCTCCGGGACAGGGGTCTTGAAGCTTTCTTT.

The chain employs TRBV5-1 and TRBJ2-5; D might be TRBD1 (5 bases). CDR3 length equals 15 residues. Germline-derived CDR1 and CDR2 are SGHRS and YFSETQ. Trimming cost V 3 bases and J 1 base, with 13 bases left between them. CDR3 residues: CASSSSQGPQETQYF. CDR3 coding DNA: TGCGCCAGCAGCTCCAGCCAGGGCCCCCAAGAGACCCAGTACTTC.

J is TRBJ2-3 and V is TRBV19; TRBD1 matches at 9 bases. The CDR3 spans 13 residues. Trimming took 9 bases from V and 3 from J; bases not matched to a gene: 4. Germline assignment: CDR1 LNHDA and CDR2 SQIVND (reference sequence). The CDR3 DNA is TGTGCCAGAGGGACAGGGATTACAGATACGCAGTATTTT. Its protein product is CARGTGITDTQYF.

This clone was seen more than once but under ten times. The chain is built from TRBV28 and TRBJ2-5; D is perhaps TRBD2 (6 bases). Germline CDR1 and CDR2: MDHEN and SYDVKM. V lost 8 bases and J 5 bases, leaving 9 bases between the germline ends. CDR3 size: 11 residues. The CDR3 reads CASGGTETQYF. The CDR3 DNA reads TGTGCCAGCGGAGGGACGGAGACCCAGTACTTC.

This clone qualifies as large (0.1 to 1%). The chain is built from TRBV28 and TRBJ1-1; D call uncertain. The CDR3 consists of 13 residues. Trimming removed 2 bases from V and 4 bases from J, with 8 bases in between. Germline CDR1 reads MDHEN; CDR2 reads SYDVKM. The CDR3 protein is CASSLMKGTEAFF. CDR3 coding DNA: TGTGCCAGCAGTTTAATGAAAGGCACTGAAGCTTTCTTT.

V gene TRBV18 combines with J gene TRBJ2-3; D is uncertain. The CDR3 is 15 residues long. Germline CDR1 and CDR2: KGHSH and LQKENI. Trimming shortened V by 2 bases and J by 0 bases, and 9 bases separated the two germline ends. CDR3: CASSPSVISTDTQYF. The CDR3 bases are TGTGCCAGCTCACCATCAGTAATCAGCACAGATACGCAGTATTTT.